This TCR beta chain was captured in a study of regulatory dendritic cells for organ transplantation. About this clone itself: Its antigen remains unknown.

Allogeneic regulatory or mature dendritic cells were co-cultured for less than 6 days with CFSE-labeled sorted T cells at 1:10. Whole-study findings and limits: Among resting subsets, memory CD8+ cells contained the most alloreactive clonotypes. Naive T cells showed high diversity, memory cells less, memory CD8+ least.

Trimming cost V 3 bases and J 5 bases, with 11 bases left between them. Germline values: CDR1 MDHEN, CDR2 SYDVKM. This CDR3 region has 14 residues. Sequencing was performed with immunoSEQ multiplex PCR; in TCRdb, only in-frame clones are kept and a portion is missing. The sample consists of over 9,000 clones, 89% of them appearing once. This TCR was sampled from a human donor in good health. Material for sequencing was naive CD8+ T cells from blood cultured with dendritic cells. Sample subset: CD45RA+ naive T cells. V and J are TRBV28 and TRBJ1-5; no reliable D call. The CDR3 region has the DNA TGTGCCAGCAGTTTCCCCGACGGAGATCAGCCCCAGCATTTT. Its protein is CASSFPDGDQPQHF.